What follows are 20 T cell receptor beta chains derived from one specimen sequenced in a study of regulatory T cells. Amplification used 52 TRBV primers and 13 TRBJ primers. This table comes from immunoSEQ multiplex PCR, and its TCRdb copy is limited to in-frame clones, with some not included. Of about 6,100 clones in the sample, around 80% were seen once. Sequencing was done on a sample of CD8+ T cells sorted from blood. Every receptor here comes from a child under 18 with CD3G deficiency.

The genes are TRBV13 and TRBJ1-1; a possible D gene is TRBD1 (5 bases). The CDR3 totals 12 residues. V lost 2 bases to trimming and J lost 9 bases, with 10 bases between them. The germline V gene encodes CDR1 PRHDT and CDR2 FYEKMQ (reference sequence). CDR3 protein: CASSLIEGKAFF. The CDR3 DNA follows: TGTGCCAGCAGCTTAATAGAGGGGAAAGCTTTCTTT.

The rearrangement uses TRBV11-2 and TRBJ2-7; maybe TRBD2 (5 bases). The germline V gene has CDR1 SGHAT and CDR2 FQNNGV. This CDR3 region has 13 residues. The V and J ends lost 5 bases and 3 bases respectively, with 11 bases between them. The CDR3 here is CASSRSADYEQYF. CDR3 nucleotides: TGTGCCAGCAGCCGTAGCGCCGACTACGAGCAGTACTTC.

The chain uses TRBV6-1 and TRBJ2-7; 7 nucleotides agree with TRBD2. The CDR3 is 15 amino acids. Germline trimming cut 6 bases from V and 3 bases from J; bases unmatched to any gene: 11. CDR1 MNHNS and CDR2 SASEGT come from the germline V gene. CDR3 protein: CASSVTSAPDYEQYF. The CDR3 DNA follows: TGTGCCAGCAGCGTTACTAGCGCACCCGACTACGAGCAGTACTTC.

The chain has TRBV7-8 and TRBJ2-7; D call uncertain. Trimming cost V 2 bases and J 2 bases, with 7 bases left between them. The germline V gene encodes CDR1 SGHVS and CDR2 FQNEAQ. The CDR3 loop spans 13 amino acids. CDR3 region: CASSLNSAYEQYF. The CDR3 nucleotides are TGTGCCAGCAGCTTAAACAGCGCCTACGAGCAGTACTTC.

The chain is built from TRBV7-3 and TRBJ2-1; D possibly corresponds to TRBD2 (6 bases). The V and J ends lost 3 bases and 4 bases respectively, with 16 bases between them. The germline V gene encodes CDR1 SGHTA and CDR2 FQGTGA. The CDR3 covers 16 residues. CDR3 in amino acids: CASSFWRRGEYNEQFF. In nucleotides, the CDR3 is TGTGCCAGCAGCTTTTGGAGGCGCGGGGAATACAATGAGCAGTTCTTC.

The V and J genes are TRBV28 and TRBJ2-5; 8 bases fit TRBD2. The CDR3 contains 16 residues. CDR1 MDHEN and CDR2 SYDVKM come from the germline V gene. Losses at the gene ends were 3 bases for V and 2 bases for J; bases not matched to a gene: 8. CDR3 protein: CASSFGSGRGQETQYF. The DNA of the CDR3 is TGTGCCAGCAGTTTCGGGAGCGGGAGAGGACAAGAGACCCAGTACTTC.

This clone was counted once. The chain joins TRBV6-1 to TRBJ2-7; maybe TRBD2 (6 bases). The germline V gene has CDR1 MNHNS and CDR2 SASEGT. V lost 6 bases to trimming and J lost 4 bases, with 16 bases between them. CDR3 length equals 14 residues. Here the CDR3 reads CASSLGSSNYEQYF. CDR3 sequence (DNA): TGTGCCAGCAGCCTCGGGAGCTCAAATTACGAGCAGTACTTC.

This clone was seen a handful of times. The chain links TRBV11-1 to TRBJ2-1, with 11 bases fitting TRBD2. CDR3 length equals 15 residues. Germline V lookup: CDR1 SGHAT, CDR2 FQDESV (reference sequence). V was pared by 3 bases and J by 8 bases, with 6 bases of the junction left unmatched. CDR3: CASSLATSGSDEQFF. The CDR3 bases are TGTGCCAGCAGCTTGGCAACTAGCGGGAGCGATGAGCAGTTCTTC.

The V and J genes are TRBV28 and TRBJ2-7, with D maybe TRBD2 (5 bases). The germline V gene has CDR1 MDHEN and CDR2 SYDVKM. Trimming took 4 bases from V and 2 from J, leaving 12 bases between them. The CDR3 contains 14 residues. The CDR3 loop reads CASSSLRETYEQYF. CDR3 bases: TGTGCCAGCAGTTCACTGAGGGAAACCTACGAGCAGTACTTC.

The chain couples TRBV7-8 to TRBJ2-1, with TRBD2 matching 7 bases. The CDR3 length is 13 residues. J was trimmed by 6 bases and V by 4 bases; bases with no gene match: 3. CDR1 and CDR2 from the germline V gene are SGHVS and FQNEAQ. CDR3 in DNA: TGTGCCAGCAGCTGGACTAGAGTCAATGAGCAGTTCTTC. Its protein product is CASSWTRVNEQFF.

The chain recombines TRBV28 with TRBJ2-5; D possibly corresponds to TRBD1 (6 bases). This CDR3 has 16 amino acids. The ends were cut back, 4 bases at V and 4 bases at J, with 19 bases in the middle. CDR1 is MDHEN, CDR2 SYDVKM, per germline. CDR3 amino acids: CASSSLHNRVRETQYF. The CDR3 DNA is TGTGCCAGCAGTTCACTCCACAACAGGGTGCGAGAGACCCAGTACTTC.

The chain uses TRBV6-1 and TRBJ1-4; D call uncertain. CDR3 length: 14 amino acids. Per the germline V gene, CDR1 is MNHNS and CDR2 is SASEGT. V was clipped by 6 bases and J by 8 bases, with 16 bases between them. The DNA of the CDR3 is TGTGCCAGCAGGGGCCTCTCCGAGCGGGAAAAACTGTTTTTT. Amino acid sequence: CASRGLSEREKLFF.

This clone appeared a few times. The CDR3 reads CASSLAGSSYNEQFF. The CDR3 DNA is TGTGCCAGCAGCTTAGCCGGGAGCTCCTACAATGAGCAGTTCTTC. V usage is TRBV13 and J usage is TRBJ2-1, with D possibly being TRBD2 (6 bases). Germline lookup yields CDR1 PRHDT and CDR2 FYEKMQ (reference sequence). The V and J ends lost 1 base and 0 bases respectively, with 7 bases between them. CDR3 length: 15 residues.

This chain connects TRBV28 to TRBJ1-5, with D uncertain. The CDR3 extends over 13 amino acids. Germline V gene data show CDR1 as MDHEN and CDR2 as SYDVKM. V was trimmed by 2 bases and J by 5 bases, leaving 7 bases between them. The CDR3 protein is CASSLQLDQPQHF. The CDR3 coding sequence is TGTGCCAGCAGTTTACAGTTGGATCAGCCCCAGCATTTT.

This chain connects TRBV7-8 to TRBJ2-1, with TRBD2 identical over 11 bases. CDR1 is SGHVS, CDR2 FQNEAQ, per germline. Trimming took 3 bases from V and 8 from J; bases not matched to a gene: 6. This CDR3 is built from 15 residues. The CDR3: CASSLATSGSDEQFF. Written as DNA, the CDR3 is TGTGCCAGCAGCTTGGCAACTAGCGGGAGCGATGAGCAGTTCTTC.

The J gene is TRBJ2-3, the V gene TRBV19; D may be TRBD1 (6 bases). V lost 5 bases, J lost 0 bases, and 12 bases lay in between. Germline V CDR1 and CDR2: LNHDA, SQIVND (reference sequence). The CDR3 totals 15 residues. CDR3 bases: TGTGCCAGTAGTTTACAGGGTACTAGCACAGATACGCAGTATTTT. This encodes CASSLQGTSTDTQYF.

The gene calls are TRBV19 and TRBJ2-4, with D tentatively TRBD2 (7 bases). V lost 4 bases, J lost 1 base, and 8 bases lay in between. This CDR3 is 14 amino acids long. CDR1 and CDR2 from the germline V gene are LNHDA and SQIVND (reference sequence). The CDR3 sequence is CASSKGGAKNIQYF. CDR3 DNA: TGTGCCAGTAGTAAGGGGGGGGCCAAAAACATTCAGTACTTC.

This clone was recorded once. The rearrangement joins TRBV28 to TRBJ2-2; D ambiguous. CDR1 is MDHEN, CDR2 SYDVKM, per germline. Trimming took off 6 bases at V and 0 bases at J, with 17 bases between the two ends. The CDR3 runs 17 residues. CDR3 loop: CASSPPAYLANTGELFF. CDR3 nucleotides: TGTGCCAGCAGCCCCCCAGCGTACCTTGCGAACACCGGGGAGCTGTTTTTT.

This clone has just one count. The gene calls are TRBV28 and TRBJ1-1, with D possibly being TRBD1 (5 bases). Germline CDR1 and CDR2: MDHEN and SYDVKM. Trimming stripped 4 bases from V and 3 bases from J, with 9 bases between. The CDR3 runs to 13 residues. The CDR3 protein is CASSWDADTEAFF. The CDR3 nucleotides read TGTGCCAGCAGTTGGGACGCCGACACTGAAGCTTTCTTT. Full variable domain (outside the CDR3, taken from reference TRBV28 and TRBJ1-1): DVKVTQSSRYLVKRTGEKVFLECVQDMDHENMFWYRQDPGLGLRLIYFSYDVKMKEKGDIPEGYSVSREKKERFSLILESASTNQTSMYLCASSWDADTEAFFGQGTRLTVV.

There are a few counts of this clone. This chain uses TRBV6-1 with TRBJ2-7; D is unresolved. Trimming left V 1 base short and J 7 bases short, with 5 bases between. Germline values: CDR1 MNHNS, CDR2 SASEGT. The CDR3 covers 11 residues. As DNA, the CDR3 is TGTGCCAGCAGTGAAGTGAGGGAGCAGTACTTC. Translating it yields CASSEVREQYF.